This T cell receptor (beta chain) comes out of a study of CD8+ T cells in alopecia areata. Study conclusions and caveats: Normal scalp had lower clonality than lesional scalp, with alopecia totalis/universalis lesions showing this most strongly. Among the 100 top clones, expanded CD8+ clones, like scalp clonality, were significantly decreased by tofacitinib.

Extracted from the samples, RNA was reverse transcribed into cDNA to serve as the sequencing template. The assay was immunoSEQ multiplex PCR, and TCRdb's table has in-frame clones only and misses some. Among roughly 190,000 clones listed, about three fifths were seen once. Treatment in this sample: oral pan-JAK inhibitor, 5-10 mg twice daily. The investigators collected lesional scalp punch biopsies and peripheral blood from alopecia areata patients. This CDR3 is built from 14 residues. The ends were cut back, 4 bases at V and 4 bases at J, with 16 bases in the middle. The germline V gene encodes CDR1 SQVTM and CDR2 ANQGSEA. With respect to this clone: Its antigen is undetermined.

This receptor was obtained from a human donor with alopecia areata. The material was CD4+ T cells sorted from blood, obtained around week 50, from a patient treated with tofacitinib. V gene TRBV29-1 combines with J gene TRBJ1-2, with D possibly TRBD1 on 5 matching bases. The CDR3: CSVAGGPKSYGYTF. The CDR3 bases are TGCAGCGTTGCTGGGGGTCCTAAGTCCTATGGCTACACCTTC.